This T cell receptor beta chain was profiled in a study of beta chain features in type 1 diabetes. The CDR3 loop spans 16 amino acids. V was pared by 2 bases and J by 5 bases, with 6 bases of the junction left unmatched. Germline V gene data show CDR1 as SGHNT and CDR2 as YYREEE (reference sequence). Expressed TCRB transcripts were sequenced after all isolated RNA was converted to cDNA. Repertoires were generated with immunoSEQ multiplex PCR, while TCRdb's copy carries only in-frame clones and drops some. This sample yields about 160,000 clones, of which about 8.3% are seen a single time; under 0.65% belongs to the top ten. The study's findings and limits: Diminished insertions and augmented deletions at VDJ junctions characterized type 1 diabetes patients. Within each of all four CD4+ subsets, Type 1 diabetes patients had TCRB CDR3s that were moderately but significantly shorter.

Naive, central memory, regulatory and stem cell-like memory cells within the CD4+ compartment were sorted using CD45RO/CCR7/CD25/CD127/CD95/CD27. This clone was found a few times. Its antigen remains unidentified. The source of this sequence is a woman between 18 and 30 years old with type 1 diabetes. V gene TRBV5-4 combines with J gene TRBJ2-2; the match to TRBD1 covers 10 bases. Sequencing was done on a sample of central memory CD4+ T cells from blood. CDR3 in amino acids: CASSFSWDRGTGELFF. For the CDR3, the DNA is TGTGCCAGCAGCTTCTCCTGGGACAGGGGTACCGGGGAGCTGTTTTTT.